A single sample is the source of the 28 T cell receptor beta chains below, sequenced in a study of technical replicates of blood from four donors. TCRdb's copy holds only in-frame clones and misses some; the assay was immunoSEQ multiplex PCR. The table has more than 65,000 clones, 91% seen once. Sequencing was performed on T cells isolated from PBMCs. All receptors derive from a human donor in good health. Some clones in this sample may be carry-over from other donors' samples.

The chain recombines TRBV6-6 with TRBJ2-2; 7 positions agree with TRBD1. The CDR3 totals 16 residues. Unmatched junction bases numbered 9, after V lost 5 bases and J lost 3 bases. The germline gives CDR1 MNHNY, CDR2 SVGAGI (reference sequence). The DNA of the CDR3 is TGTGCCAGCAGTCTCGGCAGGGGGATGTACACCGGGGAGCTGTTTTTT. Encoded protein: CASSLGRGMYTGELFF.

The chain couples TRBV12-5 to TRBJ1-1; D is undetermined. Between the trimmed V and J ends, which lost 0 bases and 4 bases, there was a span of 24 bases. This CDR3 contains 19 residues. Germline loops: CDR1 LGHNT, CDR2 FRNRAP. CDR3 amino acids: CASGLVLNGGGPRGTEAFF. Written as DNA, the CDR3 is TGTGCTAGTGGTTTGGTACTTAATGGTGGAGGACCGAGAGGCACTGAAGCTTTCTTT.

As concerns this clone: The same CDR3 is also encoded by other DNA sequences in this sample. This rearrangement joins TRBV10-2 to TRBJ1-5; D might be TRBD1 (5 bases). V was trimmed by 6 bases and J by 0 bases, leaving 9 bases between them. This CDR3 is 14 amino acids long. Germline V CDR1 and CDR2: WSHSY, SAAADI. The CDR3 region has the DNA TGCGCCAGCAGAGGGGTTTATAGCAATCAGCCCCAGCATTTT. The encoded protein is CASRGVYSNQPQHF.

This sequence joins TRBV5-4 and TRBJ2-5; 8 bases agree with TRBD1. This CDR3 is 15 amino acids long. Germline loops: CDR1 SGHNT, CDR2 YYREEE (reference sequence). The trim removed 3 bases at V and 3 bases at J, leaving 7 bases unmatched. CDR3 protein: CASSSQTGAKETQYF. In DNA form, the CDR3 reads TGTGCCAGCAGCTCCCAGACAGGGGCCAAAGAGACCCAGTACTTC. The entire variable domain, with the rest obtained from reference TRBV5-4 and TRBJ2-5, is as follows: ETGVTQSPTHLIKTRGQQVTLRCSSQSGHNTVSWYQQALGQGPQFIFQYYREEENGRGNFPPRFSGLQFPNYSSELNVNALELDDSALYLCASSSQTGAKETQYFGPGTRLLVL.

As DNA, the CDR3 is TGTGCCAGCACCATAAAACAGGGTTTCGGCTACACCTTC. It codes for CASTIKQGFGYTF. The chain is built from TRBV5-6 and TRBJ1-2; perhaps TRBD1 as D (6 bases). This CDR3 contains 13 residues. Germline CDR1 SGHDT, CDR2 YYEEEE. Trimming cost V 6 bases and J 8 bases, with 17 bases left between them. Full variable domain (outside the CDR3, taken from reference TRBV5-6 and TRBJ1-2): DAGVTQSPTHLIKTRGQQVTLRCSPKSGHDTVSWYQQALGQGPQFIFQYYEEEERQRGNFPDRFSGHQFPNYSSELNVNALLLGDSALYLCASTIKQGFGYTFGSGTRLTVV.

This chain links TRBV4-1 with TRBJ1-1; D remains unclear. Trimming shortened V by 3 bases and J by 7 bases, and 15 bases separated the two germline ends. CDR1 MGHRA and CDR2 YSYEKL come from the germline V gene. This CDR3 spans 14 amino acids. Here the CDR3 reads CASSHSRWEIEAFF. CDR3 bases: TGCGCCAGCAGCCACTCCCGATGGGAGATTGAAGCTTTCTTT.

This clone has just a few counts. V is TRBV25-1 and J is TRBJ1-1, with TRBD1 matching over 8 bases. From germline, CDR1 is MGHDK and CDR2 SYGVNS. The CDR3 is made up of 13 amino acids. V lost 3 bases to trimming and J lost 11 bases; unmatched junction nucleotides: 8. CDR3 sequence reads: CASSDSGQGPAFF. Here the CDR3 DNA reads TGTGCCAGCAGTGATTCAGGACAGGGCCCCGCTTTCTTT. The full variable domain, rest sourced from reference TRBV25-1 and TRBJ1-1, is EADIYQTPRYLVIGTGKKITLECSQTMGHDKMYWYQQDPGMELHLIHYSYGVNSTEKGDLSSESTVSRIRTEHFPLTLESARPSHTSQYLCASSDSGQGPAFFGQGTRLTVV.

The genes are TRBV11-2 and TRBJ2-1; D might be TRBD2 (6 bases). V was pared by 0 bases and J by 8 bases, with 11 bases between. CDR1 is SGHAT and CDR2 is FQNNGV in the germline V gene. This CDR3 is 14 amino acids long. The chain's CDR3 is CASSLEGGLDEQFF. The CDR3 DNA reads as TGTGCCAGCAGCTTAGAGGGGGGTCTGGATGAGCAGTTCTTC.

This chain joins TRBV15 and TRBJ2-5; D not resolved. The germline V gene encodes CDR1 LNHNV and CDR2 YYDKDF (reference sequence). This CDR3 region has 13 residues. V dropped 0 bases and J dropped 7 bases, with 9 bases sitting between them. The CDR3 loop reads CATSRERRGTQYF. The CDR3 DNA follows: TGTGCCACCAGCAGAGAGAGGCGCGGGACCCAGTACTTC.

V gene TRBV2 combines with J gene TRBJ1-5; TRBD1 aligns across 8 bases. The trim removed 7 bases at V and 4 bases at J, leaving 15 bases unmatched. The CDR3 loop spans 17 amino acids. Germline V CDR1 and CDR2: SNHLY, FYNNEI. This chain's CDR3 is CASKDREGGRSNQPQHF. The CDR3 nucleotides are TGTGCCAGCAAGGACAGGGAGGGTGGGAGGTCGAATCAGCCCCAGCATTTT.

V usage is TRBV5-1 and J usage is TRBJ1-2; TRBD1 aligns across 10 bases. Germline V lookup: CDR1 SGHRS, CDR2 YFSETQ. The ends lost 3 bases at V and 2 bases at J; junction bases unmatched: 10. The length of the CDR3 is 17 residues. The CDR3 region is CASSYAGTGDLNYGYTF. The CDR3 region has the DNA TGCGCCAGCAGCTACGCCGGGACAGGGGATTTGAACTATGGCTACACCTTC.

The chain uses TRBV18 and TRBJ2-3; D not resolved. The CDR3 totals 12 residues. CDR1 is KGHSH and CDR2 is LQKENI in the germline V gene. Trimming cost V 5 bases and J 4 bases, with 7 bases left between them. Written as DNA, the CDR3 is TGTGCCAGCTCATCGGAGCCAGATACGCAGTATTTT. This sequence encodes CASSSEPDTQYF.

J is TRBJ2-3 and V is TRBV5-5; 8 positions agree with TRBD1. With 1 base clipped from V and 6 bases from J, the junction kept 4 bases outside the gene matches. The CDR3 extends over 14 amino acids. Germline-derived CDR1 and CDR2 are SGHKS and YYEKEE (reference sequence). DNA for the CDR3: TGTGCCAGCAGCTTGACAGGGGGGAGGGATACGCAGTATTTT. It yields the protein CASSLTGGRDTQYF.

V and J are TRBV19 and TRBJ1-2, with D maybe TRBD1 (5 bases). CDR1 and CDR2 from the germline V gene are LNHDA and SQIVND (reference sequence). V was clipped by 0 bases and J by 1 base, with 9 bases between them. The CDR3 extends over 15 amino acids. This CDR3 is CASSIEGAINYGYTF. In DNA, the CDR3 is TGTGCCAGTAGTATAGAAGGGGCTATTAACTATGGCTACACCTTC.

The count of this clone is one. The chain is built from TRBV5-1 and TRBJ2-7; D perhaps matches TRBD1 (6 bases). Trimming took off 3 bases at V and 0 bases at J, with 10 bases between the two ends. This CDR3 region has 14 residues. Germline V gene sequence: CDR1 SGHRS, CDR2 YFSETQ. The DNA for the CDR3 is TGCGCCAGCAGCTCCGGGACATACTCCTACGAGCAGTACTTC. It is translated as CASSSGTYSYEQYF.

This chain connects TRBV5-1 to TRBJ2-3; a weak D match, TRBD2 (6 bases). Germline loops: CDR1 SGHRS, CDR2 YFSETQ. The CDR3 totals 16 residues. Trimming removed 1 base from V and 0 bases from J, with 12 bases in between. This CDR3 reads CASSLSLAKSTDTQYF. The CDR3 coding sequence is TGCGCCAGCAGCTTGAGCCTAGCGAAGAGCACAGATACGCAGTATTTT.

The CDR3 DNA follows: TGTGCCAGCAGCTTAATACACGAACCCTACGAGCAGTACTTC. It yields the protein CASSLIHEPYEQYF. The chain recombines TRBV7-9 with TRBJ2-7; D call uncertain. Per germline, CDR1 SEHNR and CDR2 FQNEAQ (reference sequence). CDR3 length equals 14 residues. Trimming took 2 bases from V and 2 from J, leaving 10 bases between them.

The chain has TRBV6-1 and TRBJ2-1; D perhaps matches TRBD1 (7 bases). V was shortened by 5 bases and J by 10 bases, with 18 bases between the two germline ends. CDR1 is MNHNS, CDR2 SASEGT, per germline. This CDR3 contains 14 residues. As DNA, the CDR3 is TGTGCCAGCAGTCGACAGGGAGGAGAGGAGGAGCAGTTCTTC. Protein: CASSRQGGEEEQFF.

The rearrangement uses TRBV2 and TRBJ2-1, with unresolved D. V was trimmed by 6 bases and J by 7 bases, leaving 10 bases between them. Germline V gene lookup returns CDR1 SNHLY and CDR2 FYNNEI. The CDR3 totals 12 residues. The DNA of the CDR3 is TGTGCCAGCAGACTACTCGATAATGAGCAGTTCTTC. This codes for CASRLLDNEQFF.

This clone was seen a single time. CDR3 in DNA: TGTGCCAGCAGACCGGCGGGTAGTTCACCCCTCCACTTT. It translates to CASRPAGSSPLHF. The V call is TRBV2, the J call TRBJ1-6, with unresolved D. Germline-derived CDR1 and CDR2 are SNHLY and FYNNEI. V lost 6 bases and J lost 9, with 12 bases in between. The CDR3 totals 13 residues.

The rearrangement uses TRBV7-2 and TRBJ2-7, with D tentatively TRBD2 (6 bases). Germline lookup yields CDR1 SGHTA and CDR2 FQGNSA. The V end lost 5 bases, the J end lost 7 bases, and 15 bases lay between the germline ends. There are 13 residues in the CDR3. The CDR3, as DNA: TGTGCCAGCAGCCCGGGGACGGCGGGGGAGCAGTACTTC. It is translated as CASSPGTAGEQYF. Full variable domain (missing parts from reference TRBV7-2 and TRBJ2-7): GAGVSQSPSNKVTEKGKDVELRCDPISGHTALYWYRQSLGQGLEFLIYFQGNSAPDKSGLPSDRFSAERTGGSVSTLTIQRTQQEDSAVYLCASSPGTAGEQYFGPGTRLTVT.

The V gene is TRBV25-1, the J gene TRBJ2-1, with 9 bases lining up with TRBD1. J gave up 9 bases and V 2 bases, and 8 bases lay outside the gene matches. From germline, CDR1 is MGHDK and CDR2 SYGVNS. CDR3 length: 15 residues. CDR3 sequence reads: CASSELTGGLAEQFF. The CDR3 coding sequence is TGTGCCAGCAGTGAACTGACAGGGGGGTTGGCTGAGCAGTTCTTC.

This clone appeared once. This sequence joins TRBV28 and TRBJ1-1; D is ambiguous. The length of the CDR3 is 15 residues. Germline V gene data show CDR1 as MDHEN and CDR2 as SYDVKM. Deletions cut 2 bases from V and 4 bases from J, with 14 bases between. DNA for the CDR3: TGTGCCAGCAGTTTAAGGGCTCGGGGAATCACTGAAGCTTTCTTT. Translated: CASSLRARGITEAFF.

The CDR3 nucleotides read TGTGCCAGCAGCGTCGGGACAGGGGATATGGAGACCCAGTACTTC. Amino acids: CASSVGTGDMETQYF. The chain is built from TRBV7-9 and TRBJ2-5; 10 bases agree with TRBD1. The length of the CDR3 is 15 residues. The V gene's germline CDR1 is SEHNR and CDR2 FQNEAQ (reference sequence). J gave up 5 bases and V 5 bases, and 8 bases lay outside the gene matches. Looking up the rest from reference TRBV7-9 and TRBJ2-5 gives the full variable domain: DTGVSQNPRHKITKRGQNVTFRCDPISEHNRLYWYRQTLGQGPEFLTYFQNEAQLEKSRLLSDRFSAERPKGSFSTLEIQRTEQGDSAMYLCASSVGTGDMETQYFGPGTRLLVL.

This clone has just a few counts. The chain couples TRBV30 to TRBJ1-1; TRBD1 might be the D (6 bases). Germline CDR1 and CDR2: GTSNPN and SVGIG (reference sequence). Trimming took 0 bases from V and 6 from J, leaving 11 bases between them. The CDR3 consists of 13 residues. CDR3: CAWSVQGRSEAFF. The CDR3 DNA follows: TGTGCCTGGAGTGTACAGGGAAGGTCTGAAGCTTTCTTT.

This clone is a singleton in its sample. The chain joins TRBV4-2 to TRBJ2-3; perhaps TRBD2 as D (5 bases). This CDR3 comprises 17 residues. CDR1 LGHNA and CDR2 YNFKEQ come from the germline V gene. Trimming took 2 bases from V and 0 from J, leaving 15 bases between them. This chain's CDR3 is CASSQSLRGVSTDTQYF. The CDR3 region has the DNA TGTGCCAGCAGCCAATCCCTTCGGGGAGTTAGCACAGATACGCAGTATTTT.

J is TRBJ2-2 and V is TRBV7-8, with a weak D call TRBD2 (5 bases). V was trimmed by 3 bases and J by 2 bases, leaving 7 bases between them. The CDR3 spans 14 residues. Germline values: CDR1 SGHVS, CDR2 FQNEAQ. The CDR3 protein is CASSFGLNTGELFF. The DNA for the CDR3 is TGTGCCAGCAGCTTTGGACTTAACACCGGGGAGCTGTTTTTT.

The genes are TRBV28 and TRBJ1-2; 7 bases match TRBD1. The trim removed 6 bases at V and 3 bases at J, leaving 7 bases unmatched. The CDR3 loop spans 14 amino acids. Germline V lookup: CDR1 MDHEN, CDR2 SYDVKM. CDR3 sequence reads: CASRQRQGYYGYTF. The CDR3 DNA is TGTGCCAGCAGGCAAAGACAGGGCTACTATGGCTACACCTTC.